Listed below are T cell receptor beta chains from one sample, sequenced in a study of metastatic and nonmetastatic thyroid tumors. TCRdb re-clonotyped the PCR reads through MiXCR. The sample records around 28,000 clones, under 30% being singletons. Sample: blood. The source of these receptors is a female donor with papillary thyroid cancer or a benign thyroid nodule (not recorded which). Some clones in this sample may be carry-over from other donors' samples. Each CDR3 is given with its conserved first and last residue. Fields, in order: clone size, D gene, V gene, J gene, CDR3 DNA, CDR3 protein. D genes are given only for firm matches. Clone size, where shown, is once, few, many, or a class for clones that have expanded.

abundance: many
d_gene: TRBD2
v_gene: TRBV5-5
j_gene: TRBJ2-1
CDR3nt: TGTGCCAGCAGCTTTCTAGCGGGAGAGTACAATGAGCAGTTCTTC
CDR3aa: CASSFLAGEYNEQFF

abundance: medium-sized
d_gene: NA
v_gene: TRBV6-1
j_gene: TRBJ1-1
CDR3nt: TGTGCCAGCAGTCACCCTTCGGCTTCGGGTTTCACGGCGCGAGCTTTCTTT
CDR3aa: CASSHPSASGFTARAFF

abundance: NA
d_gene: NA
v_gene: TRBV6-2/TRBV6-3
j_gene: TRBJ1-1
CDR3nt: TGTGCCAGCAATCCCGCCCAGGTGGGGAACACTGAAGCTTTCTTT
CDR3aa: CASNPAQVGNTEAFF

abundance: medium-sized
d_gene: NA
v_gene: TRBV28
j_gene: TRBJ1-5
CDR3nt: TGTGCCAGCAGTTTGGGGGGGGCCTGGAAGCCCCAGCATTTT
CDR3aa: CASSLGGAWKPQHF

abundance: NA
d_gene: NA
v_gene: TRBV7-2
j_gene: TRBJ2-2
CDR3nt: TGTGCCAGCAGCCCAGGACGGATTGGGACCGGGGAGCTGTTTTTT
CDR3aa: CASSPGRIGTGELFF

abundance: many
d_gene: NA
v_gene: TRBV5-4
j_gene: TRBJ2-1
CDR3nt: TGTGCCAGCAGCCCTACCCTCCCCGACTCCTACAATGAGCAGTTCTTC
CDR3aa: CASSPTLPDSYNEQFF

abundance: NA
d_gene: NA
v_gene: TRBV19
j_gene: TRBJ2-7
CDR3nt: TGTGCCAGTAGTCGATCGGGAGTGGGCTACGAGCAGTACTTC
CDR3aa: CASSRSGVGYEQYF

abundance: few
d_gene: TRBD2
v_gene: TRBV20-1
j_gene: TRBJ2-3
CDR3nt: TGCAGTGCTAGAGATACGGCTAGCGGGTCGCAGTATTTT
CDR3aa: CSARDTASGSQYF

abundance: NA
d_gene: TRBD1
v_gene: TRBV27
j_gene: TRBJ2-7
CDR3nt: TGTGCCAGCAGTTTCTGGCAGGGGGCCAACGAGCAGTACTTC
CDR3aa: CASSFWQGANEQYF

abundance: few
d_gene: TRBD2
v_gene: TRBV5-1
j_gene: TRBJ2-1
CDR3nt: TGCGCCAGCAGCTCCCAGGTAGCGGGAGTCCACAATGAGCAGTTCTTC
CDR3aa: CASSSQVAGVHNEQFF

abundance: many
d_gene: TRBD2
v_gene: TRBV9
j_gene: TRBJ2-1
CDR3nt: TGTGCCAGCAGCGTGAGTGGGGGGCTAGCGGGCTCGCGAGAGCAGTTCTTC
CDR3aa: CASSVSGGLAGSREQFF

abundance: NA
d_gene: NA
v_gene: TRBV19
j_gene: TRBJ1-2
CDR3nt: TGTGCCAGTAGTATAGATTCGGAAAGGCTCTATGGCTACACCTTC
CDR3aa: CASSIDSERLYGYTF

abundance: NA
d_gene: NA
v_gene: TRBV29-1
j_gene: TRBJ1-1
CDR3nt: TGCAGCGAAAGCTCTAGACACCTGTGGCGCACTGAAGCTTTCTTT
CDR3aa: CSESSRHLWRTEAFF

abundance: medium-sized
d_gene: TRBD2
v_gene: TRBV12-3/TRBV12-4
j_gene: TRBJ2-1
CDR3nt: TGTGCCAGCAGTTTTGAATGGGCTAGCGGGAGGTGGGATGAGCAGTTCTTC
CDR3aa: CASSFEWASGRWDEQFF

abundance: few
d_gene: NA
v_gene: TRBV7-8
j_gene: TRBJ1-2
CDR3nt: TGTGCCAGCAGCTCCCAACCGGGACCTACGTCTAACTATGGCTACACCTTC
CDR3aa: CASSSQPGPTSNYGYTF

abundance: NA
d_gene: NA
v_gene: TRBV19
j_gene: TRBJ2-7
CDR3nt: TGTGCCAGTAGGCCTCGGGACTTCAGCTCCTACGAGCAGTACTTC
CDR3aa: CASRPRDFSSYEQYF

abundance: once
d_gene: NA
v_gene: TRBV20-1
j_gene: TRBJ1-1
CDR3nt: TGCAGTGCTAGAGTAGGGTTGGACACTGAAGCTTTCTTT
CDR3aa: CSARVGLDTEAFF

abundance: NA
d_gene: NA
v_gene: TRBV12-3/TRBV12-4
j_gene: TRBJ1-1
CDR3nt: TGTGCCAGCAGTGCCCGACACCTGAACACTGAAGCTTTCTTT
CDR3aa: CASSARHLNTEAFF

abundance: few
d_gene: NA
v_gene: TRBV19
j_gene: TRBJ2-7
CDR3nt: TGTGCCAGTAGTATAGCGAGAGGAGCCACCTACGAGCAGTACTTC
CDR3aa: CASSIARGATYEQYF

abundance: NA
d_gene: NA
v_gene: TRBV27
j_gene: TRBJ2-1
CDR3nt: TGTGCCAGCAGTTTAAGAAGTGAGCAGTTCTTC
CDR3aa: CASSLRSEQFF

abundance: many
d_gene: NA
v_gene: TRBV28
j_gene: TRBJ1-2
CDR3nt: TGTGCCAGCAGCTTACCGGGACGGGGGGGGGGCTACACCTTC
CDR3aa: CASSLPGRGGGYTF

abundance: NA
d_gene: NA
v_gene: TRBV4-3
j_gene: TRBJ1-2
CDR3nt: TGCGCCAGCAGCCAAGCCGGGGGCACTAACTATGGCTACACCTTC
CDR3aa: CASSQAGGTNYGYTF

abundance: NA
d_gene: NA
v_gene: TRBV20-1
j_gene: TRBJ2-3
CDR3nt: TGCAGTGCTGCAACAACCGACGGACCGTGGGGAAATCAGCCCCAGTATTTT
CDR3aa: CSAATTDGPWGNQPQYF

abundance: few
d_gene: NA
v_gene: TRBV6-2/TRBV6-3
j_gene: TRBJ1-1
CDR3nt: TGTGCCAGCTTCCCACGCCCTTTAGGGGCTGAAGCTTTCTTT
CDR3aa: CASFPRPLGAEAFF

abundance: medium-sized
d_gene: NA
v_gene: TRBV28
j_gene: TRBJ2-7
CDR3nt: TGTGCCAGCAGTTTGGCCTACGAGCAGTACTTC
CDR3aa: CASSLAYEQYF

abundance: NA
d_gene: NA
v_gene: TRBV24-1
j_gene: TRBJ1-5
CDR3nt: TGTGCCCCCCGACGCCGCGTCTATAGCAATCAGCCCCAGCATTTT
CDR3aa: CAPRRRVYSNQPQHF

abundance: many
d_gene: NA
v_gene: TRBV7-8
j_gene: TRBJ1-6
CDR3nt: TGTGCCAGCAGCGAAAGCTCCTCTGGGGTCAATTCACCCCTCCACTTT
CDR3aa: CASSESSSGVNSPLHF

abundance: NA
d_gene: NA
v_gene: TRBV9
j_gene: TRBJ1-1
CDR3nt: TGTGCCAGCAGCGTAGCTAGGGATAGGGGCACTGAAGCTTTCTTT
CDR3aa: CASSVARDRGTEAFF

abundance: few
d_gene: NA
v_gene: TRBV11-2
j_gene: TRBJ2-2
CDR3nt: TGTGCCAGCAGCTCGATGGCCGGGAACACCGGGGAGCTGTTTTTT
CDR3aa: CASSSMAGNTGELFF

abundance: NA
d_gene: TRBD1
v_gene: TRBV6-1
j_gene: TRBJ1-6
CDR3nt: TGTGCCACAAAGTTTGACAGGGGTGGTTCACCCCTCCACTTT
CDR3aa: CATKFDRGGSPLHF

abundance: NA
d_gene: TRBD2
v_gene: TRBV27
j_gene: TRBJ2-1
CDR3nt: TGTGCCTGCAGTTTATCGGCTAGCGGGACCCAAGCGTTCTACAATGAGCAGTTCTTC
CDR3aa: CACSLSASGTQAFYNEQFF

abundance: NA
d_gene: TRBD2
v_gene: TRBV11-3
j_gene: TRBJ2-7
CDR3nt: TGTGCCAGCAGCCCGGGGGGGGAGGCCTACGAGCAGTACTTC
CDR3aa: CASSPGGEAYEQYF

abundance: NA
d_gene: TRBD1
v_gene: TRBV6-2/TRBV6-3
j_gene: TRBJ2-1
CDR3nt: TGTGCCAGCAGTTGGGACAGCTCCTACAATGAGCAGTTCTTC
CDR3aa: CASSWDSSYNEQFF

abundance: few
d_gene: NA
v_gene: TRBV2
j_gene: TRBJ2-2
CDR3nt: TGTGCCAGCACCGTGGGGGTGGGCGGTACCGGGGAGCTGTTTTTT
CDR3aa: CASTVGVGGTGELFF

abundance: few
d_gene: NA
v_gene: TRBV6-1
j_gene: TRBJ1-2
CDR3nt: TGTGCCAGCAGTAAAACAGGGAATTCTAACTATGGCTACACCTTC
CDR3aa: CASSKTGNSNYGYTF

abundance: few
d_gene: NA
v_gene: TRBV10-1
j_gene: TRBJ2-7
CDR3nt: TGCGCCAGCAGTACAGGGTTTAGCGAGCAGTACTTC
CDR3aa: CASSTGFSEQYF

abundance: NA
d_gene: TRBD2
v_gene: TRBV20-1
j_gene: TRBJ2-3
CDR3nt: TGCAGTGCTAGTAGCGGGAAGCGTCCATCAGATACGCAGTATTTT
CDR3aa: CSASSGKRPSDTQYF

abundance: NA
d_gene: TRBD1
v_gene: TRBV19
j_gene: TRBJ2-3
CDR3nt: TGTGCCAGTAGTATTGGCCTGGGACAGGGGTGGACAGATACGCAGTATTTT
CDR3aa: CASSIGLGQGWTDTQYF

abundance: few
d_gene: TRBD1
v_gene: TRBV10-3
j_gene: TRBJ1-1
CDR3nt: TGTGCCACCACCGGGACAGAGAACACTGAAGCTTTCTTT
CDR3aa: CATTGTENTEAFF

abundance: NA
d_gene: TRBD1
v_gene: TRBV5-1
j_gene: TRBJ1-4
CDR3nt: TGCGCCAGCAGCTACCGACAGGGGAACGAAAAACTGTTTTTT
CDR3aa: CASSYRQGNEKLFF

abundance: medium-sized
d_gene: NA
v_gene: TRBV6-1
j_gene: TRBJ1-1
CDR3nt: TGTGCCAGCAATACAGGGTCGGCCCCTGAAGCTTTCTTT
CDR3aa: CASNTGSAPEAFF

abundance: NA
d_gene: NA
v_gene: TRBV2
j_gene: TRBJ2-7
CDR3nt: TGTGCCAGCAGTGAAGAACGGTCGTTTTCCTACGAGCAGTACTTC
CDR3aa: CASSEERSFSYEQYF

abundance: once
d_gene: NA
v_gene: TRBV4-3
j_gene: TRBJ1-6
CDR3nt: TGCGCCAGCAGCCAAGATGGTTCTAATTCACCCCTCCACTTT
CDR3aa: CASSQDGSNSPLHF

abundance: NA
d_gene: NA
v_gene: TRBV4-2
j_gene: TRBJ2-1
CDR3nt: TGTGCCAGCAGCTCCCAGTTGCAGGAGCAGTTCTTC
CDR3aa: CASSSQLQEQFF

abundance: NA
d_gene: NA
v_gene: TRBV5-1
j_gene: TRBJ2-7
CDR3nt: TGCGCCAGCAGCTTGGCCTTTGGTACAAGCTCCTACGAGCAGTACTTC
CDR3aa: CASSLAFGTSSYEQYF

abundance: NA
d_gene: NA
v_gene: TRBV6-5
j_gene: TRBJ2-5
CDR3nt: TGTGCCAGCAGTTTGGGACCCCTCCGAGAGTGGGAGTACTTC
CDR3aa: CASSLGPLREWEYF

abundance: few
d_gene: TRBD1
v_gene: TRBV28
j_gene: TRBJ1-1
CDR3nt: TGTGCCAGCAGTTATAAAGCCGGGACAGTGAACACTGAAGCTTTCTTT
CDR3aa: CASSYKAGTVNTEAFF